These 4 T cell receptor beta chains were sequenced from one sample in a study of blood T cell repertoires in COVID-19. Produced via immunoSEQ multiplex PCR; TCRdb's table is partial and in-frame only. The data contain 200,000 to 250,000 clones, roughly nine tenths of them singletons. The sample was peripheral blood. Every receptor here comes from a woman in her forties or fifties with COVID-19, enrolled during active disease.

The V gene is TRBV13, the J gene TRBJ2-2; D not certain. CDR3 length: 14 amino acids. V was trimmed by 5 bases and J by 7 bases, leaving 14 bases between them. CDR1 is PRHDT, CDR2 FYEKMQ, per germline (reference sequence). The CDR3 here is CASSRLDAVGELFF. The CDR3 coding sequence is TGTGCCAGCAGCCGGCTAGACGCGGTCGGGGAGCTGTTTTTT.

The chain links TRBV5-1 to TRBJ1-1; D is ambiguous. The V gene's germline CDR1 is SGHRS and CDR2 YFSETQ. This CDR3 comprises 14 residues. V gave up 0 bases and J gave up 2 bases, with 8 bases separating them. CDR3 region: CASSLGAANTEAFF. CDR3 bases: TGCGCCAGCAGCTTGGGGGCAGCCAACACTGAAGCTTTCTTT.

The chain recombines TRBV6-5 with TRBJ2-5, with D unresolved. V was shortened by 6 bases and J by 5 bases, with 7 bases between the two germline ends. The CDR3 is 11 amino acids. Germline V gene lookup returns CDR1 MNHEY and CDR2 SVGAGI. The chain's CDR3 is CASSQLETQYF. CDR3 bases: TGTGCCAGCAGCCAATTGGAGACCCAGTACTTC.

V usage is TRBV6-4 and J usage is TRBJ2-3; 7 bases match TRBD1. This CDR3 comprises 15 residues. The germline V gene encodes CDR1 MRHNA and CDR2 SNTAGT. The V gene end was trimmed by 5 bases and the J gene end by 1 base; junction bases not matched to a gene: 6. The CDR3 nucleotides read TGTGCCAGCAGTTTAACGGGACAGCGCACAGATACGCAGTATTTT. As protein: CASSLTGQRTDTQYF.